This T cell receptor beta chain was identified in a study of siplizumab effects on memory and regulatory T cells. Broader study findings: For siplizumab cultures, the suppressive function of their proliferating Tregs was not confirmed.

This CDR3 is 15 amino acids long. Looked up from germline, CDR1 is MGHRA and CDR2 is YSYEKL. V gave up 2 bases and J gave up 3 bases, with 12 bases separating them. Per-sample assaying covered some 10^5 TCR templates. The method was immunoSEQ multiplex PCR; TCRdb's version includes in-frame clones alone and lacks a portion of them. The table includes about 50,000 clones, 95% to 98% detected once. Turning to this clone: What it binds is not known.

What was sequenced was naive CD4+ T cells sorted from blood. This clonotype was obtained from a human donor in good health. This chain links TRBV4-1 with TRBJ2-3; a possible D gene is TRBD2 (6 bases). CDR3 protein: CASSQISGVTDTQYF. In nucleotides, the CDR3 is TGCGCCAGCAGCCAAATTAGCGGCGTAACAGATACGCAGTATTTT.